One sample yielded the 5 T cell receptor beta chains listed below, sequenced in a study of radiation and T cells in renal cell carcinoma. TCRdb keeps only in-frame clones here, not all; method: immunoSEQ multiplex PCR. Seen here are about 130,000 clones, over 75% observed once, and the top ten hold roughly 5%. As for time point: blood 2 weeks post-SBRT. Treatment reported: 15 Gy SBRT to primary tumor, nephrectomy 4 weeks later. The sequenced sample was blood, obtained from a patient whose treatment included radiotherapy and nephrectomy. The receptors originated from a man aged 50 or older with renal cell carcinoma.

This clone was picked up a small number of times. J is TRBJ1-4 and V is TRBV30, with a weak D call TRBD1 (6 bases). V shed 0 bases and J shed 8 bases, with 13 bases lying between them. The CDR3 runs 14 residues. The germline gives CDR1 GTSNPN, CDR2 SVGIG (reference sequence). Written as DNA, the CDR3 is TGTGCCTGGAGTGTTTGGGGGCGAGGGGAAAAACTGTTTTTT. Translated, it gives CAWSVWGRGEKLFF.

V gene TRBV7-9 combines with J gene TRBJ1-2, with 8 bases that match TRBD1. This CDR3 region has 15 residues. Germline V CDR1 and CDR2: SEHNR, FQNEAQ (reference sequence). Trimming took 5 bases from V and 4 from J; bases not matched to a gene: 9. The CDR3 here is CASSPRNDRGYGYTF. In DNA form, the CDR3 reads TGTGCCAGCAGCCCGCGGAATGACAGGGGCTATGGCTACACCTTC.

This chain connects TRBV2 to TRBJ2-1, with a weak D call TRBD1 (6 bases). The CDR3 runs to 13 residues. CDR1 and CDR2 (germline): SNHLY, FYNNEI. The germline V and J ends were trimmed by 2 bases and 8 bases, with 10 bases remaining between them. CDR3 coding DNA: TGTGCCAGCAGTGAAAATTCAGGGGATGAGCAGTTCTTC. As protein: CASSENSGDEQFF.

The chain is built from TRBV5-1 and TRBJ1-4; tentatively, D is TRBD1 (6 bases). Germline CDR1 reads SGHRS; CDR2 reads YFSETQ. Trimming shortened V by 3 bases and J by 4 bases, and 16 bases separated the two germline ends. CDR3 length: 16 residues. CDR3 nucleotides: TGCGCCAGCAGCTCAGCCGGGACACTGATTAATGAAAAACTGTTTTTT. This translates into CASSSAGTLINEKLFF.

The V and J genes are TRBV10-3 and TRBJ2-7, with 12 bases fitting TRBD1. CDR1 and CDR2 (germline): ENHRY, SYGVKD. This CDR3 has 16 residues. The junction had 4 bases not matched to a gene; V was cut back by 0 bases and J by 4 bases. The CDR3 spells CAISESGTGGLYEQYF. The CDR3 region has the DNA TGTGCCATCAGTGAGTCCGGGACAGGGGGCCTGTACGAGCAGTACTTC.